Sequencing of this T cell receptor (beta chain) was carried out in a study of cytomegalovirus exposure and HLA in healthy donors. Overall study: Unique TCRs from HLA-typed donors, about 78 million of them, were held in an early data release. Study-level findings and limits: According to a later analysis, most TCR beta chains associated with CMV appeared HLA-restricted. Upon later analysis, TCR association rates were observed to vary by HLA locus, being highest for DRB1 and lowest for HLA-C.

Primers for the PCR totalled 60 Vbeta and 13 Jbeta. Measured with immunoSEQ multiplex PCR; TCRdb has only the in-frame clones, and not every one. The table includes about 180,000 clones, about 85% detected once. Germline V gene lookup returns CDR1 LNHNV and CDR2 YYDKDF (reference sequence). V lost 1 base to trimming and J lost 1 base, with 19 bases between them. This CDR3 spans 18 amino acids. About this clone: Its antigen is unknown.

Healthy bone marrow donors made up the donors. J is TRBJ2-5 and V is TRBV15, with D possibly matching TRBD2 (7 bases). This receptor was identified in a boy between 2 and 10 years old in good health and CMV-seronegative. Sequencing used PBMCs. The CDR3 spells CATSRGQQGGGSQETQYF. Here the CDR3 DNA reads TGTGCCACCAGCAGAGGACAGCAAGGGGGGGGAAGCCAAGAGACCCAGTACTTC.